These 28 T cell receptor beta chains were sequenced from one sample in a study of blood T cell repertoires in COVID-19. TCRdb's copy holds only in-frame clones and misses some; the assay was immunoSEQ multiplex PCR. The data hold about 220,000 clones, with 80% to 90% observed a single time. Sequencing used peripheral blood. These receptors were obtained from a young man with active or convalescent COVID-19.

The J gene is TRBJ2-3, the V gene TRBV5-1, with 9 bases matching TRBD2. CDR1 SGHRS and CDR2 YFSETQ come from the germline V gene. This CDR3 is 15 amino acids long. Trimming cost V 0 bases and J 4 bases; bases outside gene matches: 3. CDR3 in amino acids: CASSLGSGGSDTQYF. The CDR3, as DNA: TGCGCCAGCAGCTTGGGTAGCGGGGGATCAGATACGCAGTATTTT.

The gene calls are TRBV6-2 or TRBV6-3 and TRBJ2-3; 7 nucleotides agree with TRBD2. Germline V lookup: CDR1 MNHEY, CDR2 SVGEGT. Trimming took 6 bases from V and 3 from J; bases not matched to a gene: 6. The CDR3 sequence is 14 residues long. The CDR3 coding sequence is TGTGCCAGCAGCCCTAGCGGCGCAACAGATACGCAGTATTTT. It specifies CASSPSGATDTQYF.

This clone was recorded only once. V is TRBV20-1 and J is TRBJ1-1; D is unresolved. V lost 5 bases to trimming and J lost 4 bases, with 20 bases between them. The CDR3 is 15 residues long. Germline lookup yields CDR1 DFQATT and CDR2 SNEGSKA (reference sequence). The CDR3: CSARGPSFGGTEAFF. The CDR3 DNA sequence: TGCAGTGCTCGTGGACCGTCCTTTGGAGGCACTGAAGCTTTCTTT.

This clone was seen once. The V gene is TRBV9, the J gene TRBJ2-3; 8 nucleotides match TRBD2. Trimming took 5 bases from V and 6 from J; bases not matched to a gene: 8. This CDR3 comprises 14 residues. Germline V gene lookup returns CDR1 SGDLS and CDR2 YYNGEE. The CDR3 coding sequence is TGTGCCAGCAGGTCGGGAGGGGGTCCGGATACGCAGTATTTT. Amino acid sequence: CASRSGGGPDTQYF.

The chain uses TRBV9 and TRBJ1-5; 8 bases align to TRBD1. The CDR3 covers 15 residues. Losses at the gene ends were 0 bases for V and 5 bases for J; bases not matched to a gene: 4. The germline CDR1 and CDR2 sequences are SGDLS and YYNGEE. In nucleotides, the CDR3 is TGTGCCAGCAGCGTAGAAGTGACAGGGGATCAGCCCCAGCATTTT. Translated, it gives CASSVEVTGDQPQHF.

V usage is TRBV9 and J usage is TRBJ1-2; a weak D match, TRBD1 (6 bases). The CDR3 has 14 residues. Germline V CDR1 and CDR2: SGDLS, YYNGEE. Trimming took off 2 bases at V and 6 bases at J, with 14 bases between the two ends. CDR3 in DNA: TGTGCCAGCAGCGTCGACAGGAGCTTAGATGGCTACACCTTC. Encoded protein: CASSVDRSLDGYTF.

In DNA form, the CDR3 reads TGTGCCAGCAGCCAAGAGTTGGGGTGGGGGCACTATGGCTACACCTTC. Its translation: CASSQELGWGHYGYTF. The V gene is TRBV3-1 (or the pseudogene TRBV3-2), the J gene TRBJ1-2, with a weak D call TRBD1 (6 bases). This CDR3 has 16 residues. Trimming stripped 0 bases from V and 3 bases from J, with 14 bases between. Germline V gives CDR1 LGHDT, CDR2 YNNKEL (reference sequence).

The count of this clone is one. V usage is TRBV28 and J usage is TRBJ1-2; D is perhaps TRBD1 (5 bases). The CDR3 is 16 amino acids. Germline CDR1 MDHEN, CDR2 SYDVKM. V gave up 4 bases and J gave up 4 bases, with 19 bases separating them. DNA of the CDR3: TGTGCCAGCAGTTCCATCGGGGACTCTACCCCCTATGGCTACACCTTC. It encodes CASSSIGDSTPYGYTF.

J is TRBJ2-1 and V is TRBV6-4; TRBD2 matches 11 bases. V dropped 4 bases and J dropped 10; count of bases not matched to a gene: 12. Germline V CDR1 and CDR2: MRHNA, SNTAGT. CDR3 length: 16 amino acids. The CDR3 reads CASSGTSGSQGWEQFF. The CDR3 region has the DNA TGTGCCAGCAGTGGGACTAGCGGGTCCCAGGGATGGGAGCAGTTCTTC.

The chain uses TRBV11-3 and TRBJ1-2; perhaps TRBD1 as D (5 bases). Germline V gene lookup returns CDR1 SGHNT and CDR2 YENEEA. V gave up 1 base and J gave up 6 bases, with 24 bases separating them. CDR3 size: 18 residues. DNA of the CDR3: TGTGCCAGCAGCTTAGCAGAATATGGGGGGAAAACTCACGATGGCTACACCTTC. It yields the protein CASSLAEYGGKTHDGYTF.

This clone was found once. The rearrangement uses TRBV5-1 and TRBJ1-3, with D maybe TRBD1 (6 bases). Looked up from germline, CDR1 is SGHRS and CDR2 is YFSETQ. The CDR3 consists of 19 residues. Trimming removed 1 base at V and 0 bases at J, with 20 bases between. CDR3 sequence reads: CASSLTPDSSYFSGNTIYF. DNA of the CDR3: TGCGCCAGCAGCTTGACCCCGGACAGCTCGTACTTCTCTGGAAACACCATATATTTT. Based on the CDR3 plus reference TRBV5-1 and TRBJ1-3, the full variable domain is KAGVTQTPRYLIKTRGQQVTLSCSPISGHRSVSWYQQTPGQGLQFLFEYFSETQRNKGNFPGRFSGRQFSNSRSEMNVSTLELGDSALYLCASSLTPDSSYFSGNTIYFGEGSWLTVV.

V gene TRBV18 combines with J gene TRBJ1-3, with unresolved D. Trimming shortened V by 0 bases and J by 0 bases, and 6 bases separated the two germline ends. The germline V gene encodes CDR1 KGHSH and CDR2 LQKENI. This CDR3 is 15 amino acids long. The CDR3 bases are TGTGCCAGCTCACCACCGAGGGACTCTGGAAACACCATATATTTT. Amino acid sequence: CASSPPRDSGNTIYF.

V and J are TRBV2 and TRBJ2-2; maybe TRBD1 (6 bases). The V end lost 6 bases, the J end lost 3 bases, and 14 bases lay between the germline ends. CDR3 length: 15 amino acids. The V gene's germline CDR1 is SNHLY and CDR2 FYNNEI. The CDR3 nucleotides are TGTGCCAGCAGAAACCAAGCAGGGGACACCGGGGAGCTGTTTTTT. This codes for CASRNQAGDTGELFF.

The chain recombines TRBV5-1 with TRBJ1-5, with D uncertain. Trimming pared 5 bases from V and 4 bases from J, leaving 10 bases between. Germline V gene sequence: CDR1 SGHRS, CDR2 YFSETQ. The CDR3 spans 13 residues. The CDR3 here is CASRMAENQPQHF. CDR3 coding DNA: TGCGCCAGCAGAATGGCGGAAAATCAGCCCCAGCATTTT.

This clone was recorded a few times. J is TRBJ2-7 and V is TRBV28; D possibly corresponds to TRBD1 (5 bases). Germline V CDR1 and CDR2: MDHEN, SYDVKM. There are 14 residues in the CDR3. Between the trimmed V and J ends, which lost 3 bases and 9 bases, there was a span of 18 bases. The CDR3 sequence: CASSFVPGYQGQYF. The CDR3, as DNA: TGTGCCAGCAGTTTCGTCCCCGGGTATCAGGGGCAGTACTTC.

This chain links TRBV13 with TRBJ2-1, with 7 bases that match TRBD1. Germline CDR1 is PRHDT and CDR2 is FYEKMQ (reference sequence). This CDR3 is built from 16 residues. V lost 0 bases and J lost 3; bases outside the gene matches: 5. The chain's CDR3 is CASSLGRGPGYNEQFF. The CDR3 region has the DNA TGTGCCAGCAGCTTAGGGAGGGGGCCCGGCTACAATGAGCAGTTCTTC.

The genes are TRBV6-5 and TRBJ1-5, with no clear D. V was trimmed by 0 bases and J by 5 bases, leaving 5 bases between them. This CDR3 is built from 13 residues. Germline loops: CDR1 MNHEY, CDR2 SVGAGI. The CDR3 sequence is CASSYSSDQPQHF. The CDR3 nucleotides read TGTGCCAGCAGTTACTCGTCAGATCAGCCCCAGCATTTT.

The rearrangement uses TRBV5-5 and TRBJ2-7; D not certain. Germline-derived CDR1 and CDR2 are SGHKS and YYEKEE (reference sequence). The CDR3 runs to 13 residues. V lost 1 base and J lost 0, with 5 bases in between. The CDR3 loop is CASSLPSSYEQYF. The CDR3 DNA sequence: TGTGCCAGCAGCTTGCCCAGCTCCTACGAGCAGTACTTC.

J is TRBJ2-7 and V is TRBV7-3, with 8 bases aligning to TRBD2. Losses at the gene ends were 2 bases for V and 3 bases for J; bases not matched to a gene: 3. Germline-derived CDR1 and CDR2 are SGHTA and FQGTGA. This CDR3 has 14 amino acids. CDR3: CASSLLAGNYEQYF. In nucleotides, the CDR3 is TGTGCCAGCAGCTTACTAGCGGGTAACTACGAGCAGTACTTC.

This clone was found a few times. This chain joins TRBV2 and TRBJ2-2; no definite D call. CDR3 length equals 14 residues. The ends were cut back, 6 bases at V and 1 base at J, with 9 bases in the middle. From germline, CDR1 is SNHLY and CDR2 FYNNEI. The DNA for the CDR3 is TGTGCCAGCAGGGCGGCTCAGAACACCGGGGAGCTGTTTTTT. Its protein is CASRAAQNTGELFF.

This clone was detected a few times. The CDR3 bases are TGTGCCAGCAGCGTAGCGGCGGGGGGACTCTCTGGGGCCAACGTCCTGACTTTC. It specifies CASSVAAGGLSGANVLTF. The V call is TRBV9, the J call TRBJ2-6; TRBD2 agrees at 8 bases. Germline loops: CDR1 SGDLS, CDR2 YYNGEE. V was pared by 0 bases and J by 0 bases, with 5 bases of the junction left unmatched. The CDR3 has 18 amino acids.

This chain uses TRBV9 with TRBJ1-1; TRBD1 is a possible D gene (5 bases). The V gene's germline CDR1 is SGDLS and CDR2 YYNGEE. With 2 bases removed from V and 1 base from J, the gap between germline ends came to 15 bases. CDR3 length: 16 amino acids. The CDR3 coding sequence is TGTGCCAGCAGCGTCATGGCAGGGCAGGAGAACACTGAAGCTTTCTTT. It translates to CASSVMAGQENTEAFF.

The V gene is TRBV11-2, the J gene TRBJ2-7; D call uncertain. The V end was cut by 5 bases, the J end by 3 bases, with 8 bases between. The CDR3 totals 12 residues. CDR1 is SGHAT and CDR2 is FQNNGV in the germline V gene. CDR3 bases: TGTGCCAGCAGCCCGAACTTCTACGAGCAGTACTTC. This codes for CASSPNFYEQYF. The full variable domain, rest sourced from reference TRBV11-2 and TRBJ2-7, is EAGVAQSPRYKIIEKRQSVAFWCNPISGHATLYWYQQILGQGPKLLIQFQNNGVVDDSQLPKDRFSAERLKGVDSTLKIQPAKLEDSAVYLCASSPNFYEQYFGPGTRLTVT.

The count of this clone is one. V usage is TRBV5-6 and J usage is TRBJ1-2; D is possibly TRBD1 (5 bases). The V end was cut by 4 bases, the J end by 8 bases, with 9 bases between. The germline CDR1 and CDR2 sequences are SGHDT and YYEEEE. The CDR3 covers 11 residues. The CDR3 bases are TGTGCCAGCAGCCGTTGGACAGGCTACACCTTC. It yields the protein CASSRWTGYTF.

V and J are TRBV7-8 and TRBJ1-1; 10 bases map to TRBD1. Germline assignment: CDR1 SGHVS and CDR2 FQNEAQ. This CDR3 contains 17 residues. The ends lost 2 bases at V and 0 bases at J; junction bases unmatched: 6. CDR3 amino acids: CASSLTGTGAMNTEAFF. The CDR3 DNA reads TGTGCCAGCAGCTTAACAGGGACAGGGGCCATGAACACTGAAGCTTTCTTT.

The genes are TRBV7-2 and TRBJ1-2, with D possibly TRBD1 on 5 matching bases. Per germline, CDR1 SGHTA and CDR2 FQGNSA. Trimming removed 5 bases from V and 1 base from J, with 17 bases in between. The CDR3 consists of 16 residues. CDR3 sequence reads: CASSPPDSNYNYGYTF. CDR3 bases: TGTGCCAGCAGCCCGCCCGACAGTAATTATAACTATGGCTACACCTTC.

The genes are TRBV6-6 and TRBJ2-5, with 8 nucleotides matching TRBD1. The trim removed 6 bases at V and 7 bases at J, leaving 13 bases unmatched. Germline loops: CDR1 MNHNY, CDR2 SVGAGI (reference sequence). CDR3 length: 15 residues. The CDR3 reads CASRESRQGPGTQYF. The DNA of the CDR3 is TGTGCCAGCAGAGAATCCCGACAGGGGCCCGGGACCCAGTACTTC.

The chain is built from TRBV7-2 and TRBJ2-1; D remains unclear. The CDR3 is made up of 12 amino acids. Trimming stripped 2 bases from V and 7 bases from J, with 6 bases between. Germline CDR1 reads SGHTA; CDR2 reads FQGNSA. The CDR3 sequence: CASSLQRNEQFF. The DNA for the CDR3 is TGTGCCAGCAGCTTACAGAGGAATGAGCAGTTCTTC.